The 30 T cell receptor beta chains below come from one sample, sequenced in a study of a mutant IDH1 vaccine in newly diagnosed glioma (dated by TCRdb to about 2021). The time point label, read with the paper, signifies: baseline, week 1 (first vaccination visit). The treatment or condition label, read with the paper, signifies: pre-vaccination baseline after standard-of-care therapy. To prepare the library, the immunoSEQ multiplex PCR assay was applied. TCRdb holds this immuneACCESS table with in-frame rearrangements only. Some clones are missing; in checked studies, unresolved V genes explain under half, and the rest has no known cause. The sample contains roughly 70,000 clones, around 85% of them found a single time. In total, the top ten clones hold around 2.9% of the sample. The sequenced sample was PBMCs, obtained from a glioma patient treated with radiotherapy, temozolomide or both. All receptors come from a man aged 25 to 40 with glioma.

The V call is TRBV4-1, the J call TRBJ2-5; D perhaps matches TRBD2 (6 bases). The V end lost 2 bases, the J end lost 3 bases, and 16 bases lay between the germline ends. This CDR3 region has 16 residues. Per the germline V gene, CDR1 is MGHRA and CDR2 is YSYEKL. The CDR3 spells CASSQLKPGSKETQYF. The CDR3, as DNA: TGCGCCAGCAGCCAACTCAAACCCGGGAGTAAAGAGACCCAGTACTTC.

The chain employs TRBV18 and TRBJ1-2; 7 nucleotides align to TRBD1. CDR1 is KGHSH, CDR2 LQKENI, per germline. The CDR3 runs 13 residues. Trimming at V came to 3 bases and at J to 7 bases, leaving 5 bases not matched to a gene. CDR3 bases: TGTGCCAGCTCACCGACAGGGTTCGGTGGCTACACCTTC. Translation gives CASSPTGFGGYTF. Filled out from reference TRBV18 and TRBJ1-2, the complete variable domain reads NAGVMQNPRHLVRRRGQEARLRCSPMKGHSHVYWYRQLPEEGLKFMVYLQKENIIDESGMPKERFSAEFPKEGPSILRIQQVVRGDSAAYFCASSPTGFGGYTFGSGTRLTVV.

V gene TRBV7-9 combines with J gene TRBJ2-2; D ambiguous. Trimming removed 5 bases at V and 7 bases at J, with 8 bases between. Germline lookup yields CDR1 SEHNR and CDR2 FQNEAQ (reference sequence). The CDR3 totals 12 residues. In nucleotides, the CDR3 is TGTGCCAGCAGCGATTTTAACGGGGAGCTGTTTTTT. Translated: CASSDFNGELFF.

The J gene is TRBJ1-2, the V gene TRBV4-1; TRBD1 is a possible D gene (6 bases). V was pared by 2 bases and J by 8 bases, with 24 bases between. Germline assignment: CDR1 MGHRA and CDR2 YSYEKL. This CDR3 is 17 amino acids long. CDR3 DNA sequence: TGCGCCAGCAGCCAACATCTAATTCCGACACAGGGAGGAGGCTACACCTTC. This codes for CASSQHLIPTQGGGYTF.

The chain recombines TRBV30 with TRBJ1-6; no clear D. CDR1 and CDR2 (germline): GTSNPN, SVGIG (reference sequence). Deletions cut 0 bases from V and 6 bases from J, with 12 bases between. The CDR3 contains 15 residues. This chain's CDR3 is CAWSVTPFPNSPLHF. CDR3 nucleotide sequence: TGTGCCTGGAGTGTAACACCATTCCCTAATTCACCCCTCCACTTT. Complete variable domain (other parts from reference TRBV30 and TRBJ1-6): SQTIHQWPATLVQPVGSPLSLECTVEGTSNPNLYWYRQAAGRGLQLLFYSVGIGQISSEVPQNLSASRPQDRQFILSSKKLLLSDSGFYLCAWSVTPFPNSPLHFGNGTRLTVT.

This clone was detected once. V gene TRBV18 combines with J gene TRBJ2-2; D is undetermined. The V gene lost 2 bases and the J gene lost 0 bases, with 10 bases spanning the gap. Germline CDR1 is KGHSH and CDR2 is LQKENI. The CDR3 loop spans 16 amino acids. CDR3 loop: CASSPSANANTGELFF. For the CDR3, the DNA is TGTGCCAGCTCACCAAGCGCAAACGCGAACACCGGGGAGCTGTTTTTT. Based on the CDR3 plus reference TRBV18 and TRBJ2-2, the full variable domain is NAGVMQNPRHLVRRRGQEARLRCSPMKGHSHVYWYRQLPEEGLKFMVYLQKENIIDESGMPKERFSAEFPKEGPSILRIQQVVRGDSAAYFCASSPSANANTGELFFGEGSRLTVL.

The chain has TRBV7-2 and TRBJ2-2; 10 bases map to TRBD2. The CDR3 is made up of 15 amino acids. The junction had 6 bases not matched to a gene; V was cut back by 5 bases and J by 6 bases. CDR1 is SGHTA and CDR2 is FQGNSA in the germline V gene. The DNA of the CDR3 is TGTGCCAGCAGCCATCTCAGCGGGGGGGCCGGGGAGCTGTTTTTT. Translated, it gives CASSHLSGGAGELFF.

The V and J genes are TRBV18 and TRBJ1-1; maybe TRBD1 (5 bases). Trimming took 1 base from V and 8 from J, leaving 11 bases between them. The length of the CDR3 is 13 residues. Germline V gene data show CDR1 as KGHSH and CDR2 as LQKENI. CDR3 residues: CASSPRATEEAFF. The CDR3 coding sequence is TGTGCCAGCTCACCACGGGCGACAGAAGAAGCTTTCTTT.

In nucleotides, the CDR3 is TGTGCCAGCAGTGAAGGTTCGGTCGGAGAAGAGACCCAGTACTTC. This encodes CASSEGSVGEETQYF. The genes are TRBV6-1 and TRBJ2-5; no clear D gene. The CDR3 extends over 15 amino acids. The germline V and J ends were trimmed by 1 base and 3 bases, with 12 bases remaining between them. CDR1 is MNHNS, CDR2 SASEGT, per germline.

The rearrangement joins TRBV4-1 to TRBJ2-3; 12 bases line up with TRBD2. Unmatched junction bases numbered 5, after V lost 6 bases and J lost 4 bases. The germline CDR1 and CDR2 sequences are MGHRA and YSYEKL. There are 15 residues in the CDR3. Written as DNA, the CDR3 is TGCGCCAGCAGTACTAGCGGGGGGAGGGCAGATACGCAGTATTTT. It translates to CASSTSGGRADTQYF.

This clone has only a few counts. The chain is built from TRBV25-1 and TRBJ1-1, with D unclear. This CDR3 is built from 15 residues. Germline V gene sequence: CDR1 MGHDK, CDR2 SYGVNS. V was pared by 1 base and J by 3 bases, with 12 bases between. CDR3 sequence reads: CASSEWQVSYTEAFF. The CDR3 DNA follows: TGTGCCAGCAGTGAATGGCAGGTATCGTACACTGAAGCTTTCTTT.

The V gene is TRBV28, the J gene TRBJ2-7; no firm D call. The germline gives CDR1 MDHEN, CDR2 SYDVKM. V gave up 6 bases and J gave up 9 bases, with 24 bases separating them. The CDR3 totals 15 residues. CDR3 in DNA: TGTGCCAGCAGCCCCCTTTCCCGGGTGGTTTGGGTGCAGTACTTC. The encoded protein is CASSPLSRVVWVQYF.

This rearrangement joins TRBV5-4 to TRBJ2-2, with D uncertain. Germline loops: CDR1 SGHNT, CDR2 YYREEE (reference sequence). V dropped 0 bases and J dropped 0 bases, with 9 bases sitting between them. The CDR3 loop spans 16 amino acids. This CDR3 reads CASSLGSAPNTGELFF. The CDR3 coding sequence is TGTGCCAGCAGCTTGGGTTCGGCGCCGAACACCGGGGAGCTGTTTTTT.

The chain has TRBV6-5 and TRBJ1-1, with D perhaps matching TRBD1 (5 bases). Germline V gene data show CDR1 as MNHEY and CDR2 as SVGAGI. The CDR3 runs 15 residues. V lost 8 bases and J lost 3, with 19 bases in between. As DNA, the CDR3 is TGTGCCAGCTTCAAATGGGACCTGGGGGACACTGAAGCTTTCTTT. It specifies CASFKWDLGDTEAFF.

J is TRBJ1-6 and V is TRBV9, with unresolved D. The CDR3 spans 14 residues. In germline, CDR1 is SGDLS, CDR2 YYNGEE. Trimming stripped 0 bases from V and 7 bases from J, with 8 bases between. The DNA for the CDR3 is TGTGCCAGCAGCGTAGATATAGGAAATTCACCCCTCCACTTT. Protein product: CASSVDIGNSPLHF.

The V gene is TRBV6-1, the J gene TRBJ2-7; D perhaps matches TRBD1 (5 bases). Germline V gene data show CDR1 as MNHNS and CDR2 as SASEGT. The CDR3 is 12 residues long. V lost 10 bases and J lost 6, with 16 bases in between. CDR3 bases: TGTGCCACAAAAGCAGGGCCGCTCGAGCAGTACTTC. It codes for CATKAGPLEQYF.

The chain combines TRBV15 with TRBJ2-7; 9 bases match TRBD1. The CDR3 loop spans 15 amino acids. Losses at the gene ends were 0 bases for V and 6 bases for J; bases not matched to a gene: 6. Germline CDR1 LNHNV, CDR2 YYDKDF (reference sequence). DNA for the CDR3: TGTGCCACCAGCAGAGATCATGGGACAGGGCTCGAGCAGTACTTC. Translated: CATSRDHGTGLEQYF.

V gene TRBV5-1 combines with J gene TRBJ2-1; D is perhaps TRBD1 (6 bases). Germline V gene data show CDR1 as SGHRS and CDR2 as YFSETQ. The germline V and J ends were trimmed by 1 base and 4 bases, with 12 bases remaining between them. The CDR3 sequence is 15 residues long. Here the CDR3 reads CASSLTTGWYNEQFF. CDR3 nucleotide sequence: TGCGCCAGCAGCTTGACAACAGGGTGGTACAATGAGCAGTTCTTC. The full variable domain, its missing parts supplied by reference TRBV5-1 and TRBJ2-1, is KAGVTQTPRYLIKTRGQQVTLSCSPISGHRSVSWYQQTPGQGLQFLFEYFSETQRNKGNFPGRFSGRQFSNSRSEMNVSTLELGDSALYLCASSLTTGWYNEQFFGPGTRLTVL.

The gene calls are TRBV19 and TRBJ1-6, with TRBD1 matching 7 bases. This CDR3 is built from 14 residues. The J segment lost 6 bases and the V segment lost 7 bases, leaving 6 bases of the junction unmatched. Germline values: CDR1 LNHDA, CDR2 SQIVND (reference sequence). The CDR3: CASTPGQFNSPLHF. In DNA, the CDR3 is TGTGCCAGTACCCCGGGACAGTTTAATTCACCCCTCCACTTT.

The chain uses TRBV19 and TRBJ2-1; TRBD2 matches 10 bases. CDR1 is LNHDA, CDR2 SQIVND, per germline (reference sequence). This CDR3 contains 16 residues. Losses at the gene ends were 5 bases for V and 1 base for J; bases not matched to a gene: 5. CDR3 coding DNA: TGTGCCAGTAGTCCGGGACTAGCGACTTCCTACAATGAGCAGTTCTTC. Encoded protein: CASSPGLATSYNEQFF.

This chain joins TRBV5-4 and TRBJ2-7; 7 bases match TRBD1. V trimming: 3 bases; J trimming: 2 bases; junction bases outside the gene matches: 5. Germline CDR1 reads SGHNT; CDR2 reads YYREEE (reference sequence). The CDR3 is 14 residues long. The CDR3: CASSSRGKTYEQYF. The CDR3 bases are TGTGCCAGCAGCTCCAGGGGGAAGACCTACGAGCAGTACTTC. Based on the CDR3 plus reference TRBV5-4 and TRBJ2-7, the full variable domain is ETGVTQSPTHLIKTRGQQVTLRCSSQSGHNTVSWYQQALGQGPQFIFQYYREEENGRGNFPPRFSGLQFPNYSSELNVNALELDDSALYLCASSSRGKTYEQYFGPGTRLTVT.

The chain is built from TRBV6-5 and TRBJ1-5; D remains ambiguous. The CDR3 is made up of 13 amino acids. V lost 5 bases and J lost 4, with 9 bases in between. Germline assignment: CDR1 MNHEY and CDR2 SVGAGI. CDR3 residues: CASSLTVNQPQHF. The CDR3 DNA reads TGTGCCAGCAGTCTCACCGTTAATCAGCCCCAGCATTTT.

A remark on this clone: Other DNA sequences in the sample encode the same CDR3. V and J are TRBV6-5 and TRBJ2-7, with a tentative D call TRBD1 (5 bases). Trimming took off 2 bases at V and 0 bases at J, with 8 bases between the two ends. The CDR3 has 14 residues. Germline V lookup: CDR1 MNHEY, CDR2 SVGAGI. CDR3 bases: TGTGCCAGCAGTTACGACAGTAGCTCCTACGAGCAGTACTTC. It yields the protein CASSYDSSSYEQYF.

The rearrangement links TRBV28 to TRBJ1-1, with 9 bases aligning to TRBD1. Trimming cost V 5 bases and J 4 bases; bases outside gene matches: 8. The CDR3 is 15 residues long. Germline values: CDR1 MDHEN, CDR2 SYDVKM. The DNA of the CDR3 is TGTGCCAGCAGTGCCAACAGGGGGCTGGGCACTGAAGCTTTCTTT. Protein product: CASSANRGLGTEAFF.

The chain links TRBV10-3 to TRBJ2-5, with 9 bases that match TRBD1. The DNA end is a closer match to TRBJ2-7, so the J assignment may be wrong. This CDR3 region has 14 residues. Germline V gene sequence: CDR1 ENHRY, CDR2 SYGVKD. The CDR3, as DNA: TGTGCCATCAGAGTTCCGGGACAGGGCCACGAGCAGTACTTC. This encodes CAIRVPGQGHEQYF.

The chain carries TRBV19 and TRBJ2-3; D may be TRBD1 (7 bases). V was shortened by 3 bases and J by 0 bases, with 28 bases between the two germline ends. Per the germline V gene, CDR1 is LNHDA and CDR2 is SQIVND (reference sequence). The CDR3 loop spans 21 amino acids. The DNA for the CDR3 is TGTGCCAGTAGTATCACTGCGCGGGGACAGAGGACCTCAGCAAGCACAGATACGCAGTATTTT. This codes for CASSITARGQRTSASTDTQYF.

The CDR3, as DNA: TGTGCCAGCGATTTAGCGCCGAACACCGGGGAGCTGTTTTTT. It codes for CASDLAPNTGELFF. The chain carries TRBV6-6 and TRBJ2-2; D may be TRBD2 (5 bases). This CDR3 has 14 residues. V lost 8 bases and J 0 bases, leaving 10 bases between the germline ends. Germline CDR1 MNHNY, CDR2 SVGAGI (reference sequence).

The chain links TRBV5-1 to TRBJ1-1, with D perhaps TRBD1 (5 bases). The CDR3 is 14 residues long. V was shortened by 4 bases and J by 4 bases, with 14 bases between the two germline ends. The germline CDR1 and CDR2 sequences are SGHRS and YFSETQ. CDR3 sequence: CASSPVRGGTEAFF. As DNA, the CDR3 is TGCGCCAGCAGCCCGGTGAGGGGAGGCACTGAAGCTTTCTTT.

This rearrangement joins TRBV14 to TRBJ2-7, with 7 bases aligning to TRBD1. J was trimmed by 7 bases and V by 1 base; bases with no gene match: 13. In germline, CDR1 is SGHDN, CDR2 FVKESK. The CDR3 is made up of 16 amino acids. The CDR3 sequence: CASSQGTGTAKGEQYF. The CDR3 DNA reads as TGTGCCAGCAGCCAAGGTACCGGGACAGCAAAGGGTGAGCAGTACTTC.

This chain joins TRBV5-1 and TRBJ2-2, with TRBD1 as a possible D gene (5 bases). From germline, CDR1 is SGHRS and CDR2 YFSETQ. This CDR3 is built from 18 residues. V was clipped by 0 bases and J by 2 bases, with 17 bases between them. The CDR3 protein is CASSLAQGVGFNTGELFF. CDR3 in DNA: TGCGCCAGCAGCTTGGCCCAGGGCGTCGGTTTTAACACCGGGGAGCTGTTTTTT.